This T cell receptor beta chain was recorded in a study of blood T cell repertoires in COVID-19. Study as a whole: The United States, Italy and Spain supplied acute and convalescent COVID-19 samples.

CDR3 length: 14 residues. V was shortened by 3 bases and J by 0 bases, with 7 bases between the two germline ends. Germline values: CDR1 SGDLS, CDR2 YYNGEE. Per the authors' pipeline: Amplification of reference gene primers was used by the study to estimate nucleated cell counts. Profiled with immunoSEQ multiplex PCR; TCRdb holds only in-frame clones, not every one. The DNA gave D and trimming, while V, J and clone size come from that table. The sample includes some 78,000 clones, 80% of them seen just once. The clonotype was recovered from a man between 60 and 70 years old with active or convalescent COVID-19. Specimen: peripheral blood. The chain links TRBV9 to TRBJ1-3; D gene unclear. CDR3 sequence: CASSAGYSGNTIYF. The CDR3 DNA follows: TGTGCCAGCAGCGCGGGGTACTCTGGAAACACCATATATTTT.